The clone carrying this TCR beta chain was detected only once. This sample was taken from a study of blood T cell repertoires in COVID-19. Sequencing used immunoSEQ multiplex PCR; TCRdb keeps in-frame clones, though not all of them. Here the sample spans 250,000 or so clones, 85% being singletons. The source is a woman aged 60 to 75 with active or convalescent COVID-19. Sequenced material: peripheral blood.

CDR3: CASSLVAGGWETQYF. CDR3 in DNA: TGTGCCAGCAGCTTAGTGGCAGGGGGCTGGGAGACCCAGTACTTC. This chain joins TRBV7-9 and TRBJ2-5; 8 positions agree with TRBD1. The CDR3 sequence is 15 residues long. The V gene's germline CDR1 is SEHNR and CDR2 FQNEAQ (reference sequence). V shed 1 base, J shed 5 bases, and the junction held 6 bases outside the gene matches.